Each of the 19 T cell receptor beta chains below was sequenced from the same sample in a study of CD8 T cells in Susac syndrome. It was with random hexamers that about 0.45 to 1 ug RNA was reverse transcribed. TCRdb re-analysed the immunoSEQ multiplex PCR reads in MiXCR, keeping a single row per CDR3 protein. Of around 71,000 distinct CDR3 sequences listed, approximately 96% were seen once; the top ten hold approximately 0.1%. Input material: CD4+ T cells from PBMCs. These receptors came from a human donor with multiple sclerosis.

This clonotype has just one count. V usage is TRBV20-1 and J usage is TRBJ2-3; D perhaps matches TRBD2 (7 bases). This CDR3 has 18 amino acids. Trimming pared 3 bases from V and 2 bases from J, leaving 24 bases between. The germline gives CDR1 DFQATT, CDR2 SNEGSKA (reference sequence). CDR3 in amino acids: CSASHGGPVVDATDTQYF. The DNA of the CDR3 is TGCAGTGCTAGCCACGGGGGGCCCGTAGTCGACGCCACAGATACGCAGTATTTT.

The chain links TRBV24-1 to TRBJ1-2, with 9 nucleotides matching TRBD1. The CDR3 has 15 residues. With V trimmed by 10 bases and J by 3 bases, 11 bases remained unmatched. Germline CDR1 and CDR2: KGHDR and SFDVKD. The CDR3, as DNA: TGTGCCACTGTGACCGGGACAGGGATCCACTATGGCTACACCTTC. Its protein product is CATVTGTGIHYGYTF.

The chain joins TRBV20-1 to TRBJ1-5, with D unclear. Germline CDR1 reads DFQATT; CDR2 reads SNEGSKA (reference sequence). V lost 0 bases to trimming and J lost 4 bases, with 10 bases between them. CDR3 length: 14 amino acids. The CDR3 spells CSARDVTGNQPQHF. DNA for the CDR3: TGCAGTGCTAGAGATGTCACGGGAAATCAGCCCCAGCATTTT.

The J gene is TRBJ1-2, the V gene TRBV20-1; tentative D call: TRBD1 (6 bases). The CDR3 has 13 amino acids. The V and J ends lost 8 bases and 0 bases respectively, with 13 bases between them. The V gene's germline CDR1 is DFQATT and CDR2 SNEGSKA (reference sequence). The CDR3 loop is CSPGGPPNYGYTF. As DNA, the CDR3 is TGCAGTCCCGGGGGGCCCCCTAACTATGGCTACACCTTC.

The chain is built from TRBV7-6 and TRBJ1-6; 8 nucleotides line up with TRBD1. The germline V gene has CDR1 SGHVS and CDR2 FNYEAQ. There are 14 residues in the CDR3. V gave up 5 bases and J gave up 10 bases; unmatched junction bases: 7. In DNA, the CDR3 is TGTGCCAGCAGCCCCCGACAGGGGACGTCACCCCTCCACTTT. Its translation is CASSPRQGTSPLHF.

The chain recombines TRBV5-1 with TRBJ2-7; no clear D. The germline V gene has CDR1 SGHRS and CDR2 YFSETQ. The CDR3 is 14 amino acids. The V end lost 5 bases, the J end lost 0 bases, and 12 bases lay between the germline ends. In DNA form, the CDR3 reads TGCGCCAGCAGATCGGACGCGAACTCCTACGAGCAGTACTTC. As protein: CASRSDANSYEQYF.

CDR3 sequence: CASSRDRDRYNSPLHF. CDR3 DNA sequence: TGTGCCAGCAGCCGCGACCGGGACAGGTATAATTCACCCCTCCACTTT. This rearrangement joins TRBV27 to TRBJ1-6; TRBD1 matches 8 bases. Germline CDR1 and CDR2: MNHEY and SMNVEV (reference sequence). The CDR3 is 16 residues long. Losses at the gene ends were 6 bases for V and 4 bases for J; bases not matched to a gene: 8.

The chain recombines TRBV12-3 or TRBV12-4 with TRBJ1-1; D is perhaps TRBD1 (5 bases). CDR3 length: 13 residues. V was clipped by 5 bases and J by 5 bases, with 12 bases between them. The CDR3 sequence is CASSPGARTEAFF. The DNA of the CDR3 is TGTGCCAGCAGTCCCGGGGCGAGAACTGAAGCTTTCTTT.

Worth noting for this clonotype: At one boundary the junction diverges from the germline segment, which might be a read error. The chain couples TRBV7-7 to TRBJ2-2; D might be TRBD1 or TRBD2, each matching 5 bases. CDR1 SSHAT and CDR2 FNYEAQ come from the germline V gene (reference sequence). The CDR3 is made up of 14 amino acids. The CDR3 DNA is TGTGCTAGCAGCTTAGACTGGGGGAGCGGGGAGCTGTTTTTT. Its protein product is CASSLDWGSGELFF.

This sequence joins TRBV6-2 or TRBV6-3 and TRBJ1-2; maybe TRBD1 (5 bases). The CDR3 consists of 14 residues. CDR1 is MNHEY, CDR2 SVGEGT, per germline. Trimming cost V 3 bases and J 7 bases, with 15 bases left between them. Here the CDR3 reads CASSYRAQGFGYTF. The CDR3 DNA is TGTGCCAGCAGTTATAGAGCCCAGGGATTTGGCTACACCTTC.

This sequence joins TRBV12-3 or TRBV12-4 and TRBJ2-1; D not resolved. V was shortened by 5 bases and J by 5 bases, with 10 bases between the two germline ends. This CDR3 contains 13 residues. The CDR3 sequence: CASSPRFNNEQFF. The CDR3 coding sequence is TGTGCCAGCAGTCCCAGATTCAACAATGAGCAGTTCTTC.

V is TRBV9 and J is TRBJ2-1, with D possibly matching TRBD1 (5 bases). The V gene lost 2 bases and the J gene lost 4 bases, with 13 bases spanning the gap. This CDR3 contains 15 residues. Germline CDR1 is SGDLS and CDR2 is YYNGEE. The CDR3 region has the DNA TGTGCCAGCAGCGTGGACACTGACCCTTACAATGAGCAGTTCTTC. This gives the protein CASSVDTDPYNEQFF.

The chain employs TRBV6-2 or TRBV6-3 and TRBJ2-1; 7 bases are shared with TRBD1. The V gene's germline CDR1 is MNHEY and CDR2 SVGEGT. There are 18 residues in the CDR3. V lost 2 bases, J lost 0 bases, and 10 bases stayed unmatched. This chain's CDR3 is CASSYPLHRDSSYNEQFF. For the CDR3, the DNA is TGTGCCAGCAGTTACCCGCTTCACCGGGACAGCTCCTACAATGAGCAGTTCTTC.

The chain has TRBV12-3 or TRBV12-4 and TRBJ2-3; 7 positions agree with TRBD2. The CDR3 totals 18 residues. V shed 2 bases, J shed 0 bases, and the junction held 11 bases outside the gene matches. For the CDR3, the DNA is TGTGCCAGCAGTTTATATGGCGGGGGACCTACTAGCACAGATACGCAGTATTTT. This encodes CASSLYGGGPTSTDTQYF.

This clonotype has just one count. V gene TRBV5-6 combines with J gene TRBJ1-6; D gene ambiguous. Germline CDR1 SGHDT, CDR2 YYEEEE. The CDR3 has 15 amino acids. Trimming took off 1 base at V and 5 bases at J, with 10 bases between the two ends. The CDR3 loop is CASSLRGNHNSPLHF. DNA for the CDR3: TGTGCCAGCAGCTTGAGAGGGAACCATAATTCACCCCTCCACTTT. Complete variable domain (other parts from reference TRBV5-6 and TRBJ1-6): DAGVTQSPTHLIKTRGQQVTLRCSPKSGHDTVSWYQQALGQGPQFIFQYYEEEERQRGNFPDRFSGHQFPNYSSELNVNALLLGDSALYLCASSLRGNHNSPLHFGNGTRLTVT.

J is TRBJ2-2 and V is TRBV2; D is perhaps TRBD1 (6 bases). The germline CDR1 and CDR2 sequences are SNHLY and FYNNEI. With 7 bases removed from V and 1 base from J, the gap between germline ends came to 13 bases. This CDR3 spans 15 amino acids. The CDR3 here is CASTGQFQNTGELFF. The CDR3 DNA reads as TGTGCCAGCACTGGACAGTTCCAGAACACCGGGGAGCTGTTTTTT.

The V gene is TRBV7-2, the J gene TRBJ1-6, with D perhaps matching TRBD1 (5 bases). Germline CDR1 is SGHTA and CDR2 is FQGNSA. The CDR3 is made up of 13 amino acids. Trimming removed 11 bases from V and 7 bases from J, with 15 bases in between. The CDR3 nucleotides read TGTGCCCTACCGGGACCAGGGAATTCACCCCTCCACTTT. Its protein product is CALPGPGNSPLHF.

The chain employs TRBV14 and TRBJ2-1; D possibly corresponds to TRBD2 (6 bases). CDR1 is SGHDN and CDR2 is FVKESK in the germline V gene. The CDR3 is 13 residues long. The ends were cut back, 2 bases at V and 12 bases at J, with 14 bases in the middle. CDR3 loop: CASSQLGGGAQFF. CDR3 coding DNA: TGTGCCAGCAGCCAACTCGGAGGCGGGGCGCAGTTCTTC.

The genes are TRBV7-9 and TRBJ2-3; the D is unclear. The germline gives CDR1 SEHNR, CDR2 FQNEAQ (reference sequence). V dropped 2 bases and J dropped 2 bases, with 23 bases sitting between them. CDR3 length equals 19 residues. CDR3 bases: TGTGCCAGCAGCTTACTGGGTGTTACCTTTAGGTCATCCACAGATACGCAGTATTTT. Protein product: CASSLLGVTFRSSTDTQYF.